This T cell receptor beta chain was obtained from a study of blood T cell repertoires in COVID-19. The CDR3 runs 15 residues. Germline CDR1 reads SEHNR; CDR2 reads FQNEAQ (reference sequence). Unmatched junction bases numbered 4, after V lost 4 bases and J lost 4 bases. The data were produced by immunoSEQ multiplex PCR, yet TCRdb's version contains in-frame clones alone and is incomplete. The profile covers 60,000 to 70,000 clones, with 84% appearing a single time and under 6% taken by the ten largest. Sequencing used peripheral blood. The V and J genes are TRBV7-9 and TRBJ1-4; 9 positions agree with TRBD1. The source is a woman aged 60-75 years with acute or convalescent COVID-19. CDR3 nucleotides: TGTGCCAGCAGCTCTGGGACAGGGAGTAATGAAAAACTGTTTTTT. It specifies CASSSGTGSNEKLFF.